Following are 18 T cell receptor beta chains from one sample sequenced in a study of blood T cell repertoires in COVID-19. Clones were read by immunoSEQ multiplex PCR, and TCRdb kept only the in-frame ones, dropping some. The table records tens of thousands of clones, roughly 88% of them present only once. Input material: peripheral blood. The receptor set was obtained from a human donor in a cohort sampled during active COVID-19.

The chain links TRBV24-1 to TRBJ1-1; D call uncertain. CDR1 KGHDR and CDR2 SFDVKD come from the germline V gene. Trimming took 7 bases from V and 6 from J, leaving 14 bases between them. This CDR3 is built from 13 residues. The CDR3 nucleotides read TGTGCCACCAGCCCTCGAGGAGTAGCTGAAGCTTTCTTT. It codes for CATSPRGVAEAFF.

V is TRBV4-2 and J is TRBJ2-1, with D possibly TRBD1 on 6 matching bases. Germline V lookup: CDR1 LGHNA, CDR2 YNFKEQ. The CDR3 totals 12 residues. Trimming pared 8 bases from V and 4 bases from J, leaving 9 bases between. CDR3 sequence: CASLGQYNEQFF. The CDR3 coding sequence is TGTGCCAGCCTCGGACAGTACAATGAGCAGTTCTTC.

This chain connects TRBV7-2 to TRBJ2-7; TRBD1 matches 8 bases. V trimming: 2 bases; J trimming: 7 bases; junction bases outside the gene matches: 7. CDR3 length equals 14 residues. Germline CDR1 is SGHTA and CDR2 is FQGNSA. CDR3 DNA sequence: TGTGCCAGCAGCTTAAGGCAGGGGGCGCTTGAGCAGTACTTC. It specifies CASSLRQGALEQYF.

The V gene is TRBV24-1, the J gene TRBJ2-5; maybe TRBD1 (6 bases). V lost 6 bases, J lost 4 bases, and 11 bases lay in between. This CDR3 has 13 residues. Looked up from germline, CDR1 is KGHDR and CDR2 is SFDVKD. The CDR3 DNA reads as TGTGCCACCAGTCCAGGGGTGCCAGAGACCCAGTACTTC. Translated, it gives CATSPGVPETQYF.

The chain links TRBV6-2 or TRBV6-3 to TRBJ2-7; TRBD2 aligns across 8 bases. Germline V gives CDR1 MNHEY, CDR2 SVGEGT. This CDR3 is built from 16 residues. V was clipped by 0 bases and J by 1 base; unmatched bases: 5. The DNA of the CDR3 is TGTGCCAGCAGTTACTCCGGGACTAGATTATCCTACGAGCAGTACTTC. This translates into CASSYSGTRLSYEQYF.

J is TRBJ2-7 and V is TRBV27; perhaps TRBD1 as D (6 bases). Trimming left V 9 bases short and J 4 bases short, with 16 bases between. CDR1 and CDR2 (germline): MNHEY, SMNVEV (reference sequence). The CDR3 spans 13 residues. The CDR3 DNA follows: TGTGCCAGAGATCCGGGACACCATTACGAGCAGTACTTC. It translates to CARDPGHHYEQYF.

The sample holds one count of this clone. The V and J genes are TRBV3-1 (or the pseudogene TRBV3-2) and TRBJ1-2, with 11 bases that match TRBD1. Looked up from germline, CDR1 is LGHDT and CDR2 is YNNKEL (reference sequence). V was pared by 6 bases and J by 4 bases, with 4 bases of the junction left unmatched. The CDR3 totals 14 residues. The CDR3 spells CASSPGTGGYGYTF. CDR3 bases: TGTGCCAGCAGTCCCGGGACAGGGGGCTATGGCTACACCTTC.

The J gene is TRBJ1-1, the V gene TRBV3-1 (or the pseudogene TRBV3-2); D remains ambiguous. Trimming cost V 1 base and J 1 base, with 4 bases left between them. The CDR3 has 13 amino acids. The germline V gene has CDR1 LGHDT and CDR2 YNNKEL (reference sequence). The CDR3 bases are TGTGCCAGCAGCCAAGGGAGGAACACTGAAGCTTTCTTT. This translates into CASSQGRNTEAFF.

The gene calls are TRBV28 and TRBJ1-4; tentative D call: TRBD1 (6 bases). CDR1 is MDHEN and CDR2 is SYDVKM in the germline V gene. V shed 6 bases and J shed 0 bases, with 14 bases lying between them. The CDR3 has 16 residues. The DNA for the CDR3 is TGTGCCAGCAGGTCGGACAGTTCTGCAACTAATGAAAAACTGTTTTTT. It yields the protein CASRSDSSATNEKLFF.

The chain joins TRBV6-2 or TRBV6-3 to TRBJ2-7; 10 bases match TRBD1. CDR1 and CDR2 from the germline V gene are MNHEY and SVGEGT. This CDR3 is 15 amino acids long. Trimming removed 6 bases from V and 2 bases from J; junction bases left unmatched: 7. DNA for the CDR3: TGTGCCAGCAGCAGACCCGGGACAGGGGCCTACGAGCAGTACTTC. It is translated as CASSRPGTGAYEQYF.

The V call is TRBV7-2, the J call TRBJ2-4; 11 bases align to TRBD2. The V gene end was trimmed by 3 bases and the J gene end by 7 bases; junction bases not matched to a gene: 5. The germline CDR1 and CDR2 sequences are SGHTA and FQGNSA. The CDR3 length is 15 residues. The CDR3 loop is CASSLDLAGGNIQYF. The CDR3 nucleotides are TGTGCCAGCAGCTTGGACTTAGCGGGGGGGAACATTCAGTACTTC.

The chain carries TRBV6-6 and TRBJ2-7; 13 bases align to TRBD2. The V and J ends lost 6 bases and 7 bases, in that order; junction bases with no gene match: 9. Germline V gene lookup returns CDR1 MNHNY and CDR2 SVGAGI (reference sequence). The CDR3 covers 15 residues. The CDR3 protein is CASSRGLAGAEEQYF. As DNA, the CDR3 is TGTGCCAGCAGCCGAGGACTAGCGGGAGCCGAAGAGCAGTACTTC.

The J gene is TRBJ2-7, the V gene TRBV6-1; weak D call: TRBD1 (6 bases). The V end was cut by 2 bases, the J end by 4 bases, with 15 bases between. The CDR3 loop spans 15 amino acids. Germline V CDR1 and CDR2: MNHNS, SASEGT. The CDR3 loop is CASSESQGHRYEQYF. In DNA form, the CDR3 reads TGTGCCAGCAGTGAATCCCAGGGGCATCGGTACGAGCAGTACTTC.

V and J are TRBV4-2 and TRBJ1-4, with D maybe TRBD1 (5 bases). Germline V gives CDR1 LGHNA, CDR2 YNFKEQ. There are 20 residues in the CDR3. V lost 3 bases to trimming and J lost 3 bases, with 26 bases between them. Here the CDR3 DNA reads TGTGCCAGCAGCCACCCCGTTGGGGCAGGGCGAGGAGTAGCTAATGAAAAACTGTTTTTT. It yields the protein CASSHPVGAGRGVANEKLFF.

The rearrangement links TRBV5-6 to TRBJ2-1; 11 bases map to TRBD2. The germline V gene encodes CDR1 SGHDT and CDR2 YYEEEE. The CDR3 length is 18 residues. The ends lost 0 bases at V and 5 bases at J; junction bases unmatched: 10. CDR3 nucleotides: TGTGCCAGCAGCTTGGCCTTTTCCGGGACTAGCGGCAACAATGAGCAGTTCTTC. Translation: CASSLAFSGTSGNNEQFF.

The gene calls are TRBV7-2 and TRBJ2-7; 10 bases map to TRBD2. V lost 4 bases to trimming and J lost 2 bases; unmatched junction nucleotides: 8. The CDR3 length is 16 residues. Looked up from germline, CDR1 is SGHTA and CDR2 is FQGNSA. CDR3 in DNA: TGTGCCAGCAGCTGGGTATCAAGCGGGGGGGCCTACGAGCAGTACTTC. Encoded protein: CASSWVSSGGAYEQYF.

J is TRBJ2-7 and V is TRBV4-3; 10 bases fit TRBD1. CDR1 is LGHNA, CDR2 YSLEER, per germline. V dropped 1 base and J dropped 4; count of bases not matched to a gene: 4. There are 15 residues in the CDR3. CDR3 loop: CASSQGQGALYEQYF. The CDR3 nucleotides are TGCGCCAGCAGCCAAGGACAGGGGGCTCTTTACGAGCAGTACTTC.

The CDR3 bases are TGCGCCAGCAGCGCGGGACAGGGGTGGTCGGATACGCAGTATTTT. Its translation: CASSAGQGWSDTQYF. The rearrangement joins TRBV5-1 to TRBJ2-3, with 10 bases lining up with TRBD1. J gave up 6 bases and V 4 bases, and 8 bases lay outside the gene matches. The CDR3 runs 15 residues. CDR1 SGHRS and CDR2 YFSETQ come from the germline V gene.